The source of this T cell receptor (beta chain) is a study of T cells in Graves' hyperthyroidism and ophthalmopathy. With duration under 3 months, ophthalmopathy was active: Clinical Activity Score at least 3, NOSPECS at least 4. In making diagnoses, clinical symptoms, serum thyroxine and TRAb, thyroid ultrasound and orbital computed tomography were all used. This clonotype was recorded at least ten times. RNA transcripts yielded amplified TCR beta CDR3 regions. The TCR CDR3 first-round RT-PCR relied on the HTBI primer set. One entry per CDR3 protein, called by TCRdb with MiXCR from the multiplex PCR reads. The sample contains fewer than 750,000 distinct CDR3 sequences, over 12% of which appear only once. The CDR3 consists of 14 residues. J gave up 6 bases and V 5 bases, and 9 bases lay outside the gene matches. Germline CDR1 reads MNHEY; CDR2 reads SVGEGT.

The sequenced sample consisted of blood. V and J are TRBV6-2 or TRBV6-3 and TRBJ2-5, with TRBD1 matching over 7 bases. The clonotype was recovered from a middle-aged woman with Graves' ophthalmopathy. CDR3: CASSAIQGVKTQYF. For the CDR3, the DNA is TGTGCCAGCAGTGCAATCCAGGGGGTGAAGACCCAGTACTTC.